This paragraph reports one T cell receptor beta chain. One junction end disagrees with the germline gene, perhaps due to a read error. The data were taken from a study of breast tumors, draining lymph nodes, adjacent tissues. CDR3 length equals 12 residues. Germline CDR1 is SEHNR and CDR2 is FQNEAQ (reference sequence). TCRdb recomputed calls from the multiplex PCR reads with MiXCR, one row per CDR3 protein. The data contain 200,000 or so distinct CDR3 sequences, around 33% of them singletons. Breast cancer patients provided tissue from their axillary draining lymph nodes. The V call is TRBV7-9, the J call TRBJ2-5; possibly TRBD1 or TRBD2 for D (5 bases each). The TCR originated in a female donor with breast cancer. Some clones in this sample may be carry-over from other donors' samples. The sample taken for sequencing was axillary lymph node tissue. CDR3 loop: CASSLASGTEYF. The CDR3 bases are TGTGCCAGCAGCTTAGCGTCCGGGACCGAGTACTTC.